Presented here are 11 T cell receptor beta chains from one specimen sequenced in a study of T cell repertoires in cytomegalovirus infection. Each CDR3 protein is one row after TCRdb ran MiXCR on the reads. The sample has some 180,000 distinct CDR3 sequences; roughly 9.8% are singletons. The sequenced sample was PBMCs. The receptor source for this set is a human donor in good health (CMV status not recorded). Some clones in this sample may be carry-over from other donors' samples.

This clonotype has at least ten counts. V usage is TRBV7-2 and J usage is TRBJ2-3, with a tentative D call TRBD1 (7 bases). Germline V gene sequence: CDR1 SGHTA, CDR2 FQGNSA. The V end was cut by 3 bases, the J end by 6 bases, with 31 bases between. CDR3 length equals 20 residues. The CDR3 here is CASSFIERQGLPTFMDTQYF. In DNA form, the CDR3 reads TGTGCCAGCAGCTTCATCGAAAGACAGGGACTTCCCACTTTCATGGATACGCAGTATTTT. The full variable domain, its missing parts supplied by reference TRBV7-2 and TRBJ2-3, is GAGVSQSPSNKVTEKGKDVELRCDPISGHTALYWYRQSLGQGLEFLIYFQGNSAPDKSGLPSDRFSAERTGGSVSTLTIQRTQQEDSAVYLCASSFIERQGLPTFMDTQYFGPGTRLTVL.

In this sample, this clonotype turned up a few times. The chain couples TRBV10-3 to TRBJ2-7; D perhaps matches TRBD2 (5 bases). The V gene's germline CDR1 is ENHRY and CDR2 SYGVKD. Trimming pared 0 bases from V and 2 bases from J, leaving 8 bases between. The CDR3 is 14 residues long. The CDR3, as DNA: TGTGCCATCAGTGAGTCGGGAGTACCCTACGAGCAGTACTTC. It translates to CAISESGVPYEQYF.

This clonotype was counted between two and nine times. The V gene is TRBV15, the J gene TRBJ2-1, with TRBD2 as a possible D gene (7 bases). This CDR3 has 16 residues. From germline, CDR1 is LNHNV and CDR2 YYDKDF (reference sequence). Trimming took off 1 base at V and 6 bases at J, with 16 bases between the two ends. The DNA for the CDR3 is TGTGCCACCAGCAGAGTCCGGGACGGGGGGCTCAATGAGCAGTTCTTC. Protein: CATSRVRDGGLNEQFF.

This clonotype was counted a few times. V gene TRBV14 combines with J gene TRBJ2-7; 9 bases agree with TRBD1. The CDR3 totals 15 residues. J was trimmed by 7 bases and V by 1 base; bases with no gene match: 8. Germline V lookup: CDR1 SGHDN, CDR2 FVKESK. DNA for the CDR3: TGTGCCAGCAGCCAAGCCAGGGACAGGGATGGGGAGCAGTACTTC. Its protein product is CASSQARDRDGEQYF.

This clonotype turned up a few times. The chain couples TRBV10-2 to TRBJ2-3; D unclear. CDR1 and CDR2 (germline): WSHSY, SAAADI. V dropped 4 bases and J dropped 0 bases, with 11 bases sitting between them. This CDR3 contains 15 residues. The CDR3 nucleotides read TGCGCCAGCAGTGTAATCGCGGAGAGCACAGATACGCAGTATTTT. Translation gives CASSVIAESTDTQYF.

This clonotype was observed a handful of times. This chain uses TRBV7-2 with TRBJ2-3; 9 nucleotides agree with TRBD2. The trim removed 1 base at V and 2 bases at J, leaving 7 bases unmatched. The CDR3 spans 17 residues. In germline, CDR1 is SGHTA, CDR2 FQGNSA. Written as DNA, the CDR3 is TGTGCCAGCAGCTTAGGGCTAGCGGGACCATTCACAGATACGCAGTATTTT. This codes for CASSLGLAGPFTDTQYF.

In its sample, this clonotype was seen many times. V is TRBV7-2 and J is TRBJ1-6; D not resolved. CDR3 length: 15 residues. The ends were cut back, 1 base at V and 10 bases at J, with 14 bases in the middle. Germline loops: CDR1 SGHTA, CDR2 FQGNSA. The CDR3 loop reads CASSLGETFRSPLHF. DNA for the CDR3: TGTGCCAGCAGCTTAGGAGAGACTTTTAGATCACCCCTCCACTTT. Based on the CDR3 plus reference TRBV7-2 and TRBJ1-6, the full variable domain is GAGVSQSPSNKVTEKGKDVELRCDPISGHTALYWYRQSLGQGLEFLIYFQGNSAPDKSGLPSDRFSAERTGGSVSTLTIQRTQQEDSAVYLCASSLGETFRSPLHFGNGTRLTVT.

The sample holds a few counts of this clonotype. V and J are TRBV12-3 or TRBV12-4 and TRBJ2-3; 7 nucleotides align to TRBD2. Losses at the gene ends were 6 bases for V and 1 base for J; bases not matched to a gene: 4. The CDR3 is 14 residues long. CDR3 sequence (DNA): TGTGCCAGCAGCCCTCGGGGGGGCACAGATACGCAGTATTTT. Its translation: CASSPRGGTDTQYF.

This clonotype has just a few counts. This chain joins TRBV29-1 and TRBJ2-1; unclear D gene. Germline CDR1 and CDR2: SQVTM and ANQGSEA. The V end was cut by 4 bases, the J end by 2 bases, with 12 bases between. The CDR3 is 14 amino acids. The CDR3 sequence is CSVVPELTYNEQFF. DNA for the CDR3: TGCAGCGTTGTACCCGAGCTTACCTACAATGAGCAGTTCTTC.

The rearrangement uses TRBV7-9 and TRBJ2-7; TRBD2 matches at 11 bases. V dropped 4 bases and J dropped 6; count of bases not matched to a gene: 17. Germline CDR1 is SEHNR and CDR2 is FQNEAQ (reference sequence). This CDR3 contains 18 residues. In DNA form, the CDR3 reads TGTGCCAGCAGCTCTCCCCGGAGGAATAGCGGGGGGGGGAGCGAGCAGTACTTC. Translated: CASSSPRRNSGGGSEQYF.

Many counts were recorded for this clonotype. The gene calls are TRBV6-2 or TRBV6-3 and TRBJ2-1, with D unclear. The germline CDR1 and CDR2 sequences are MNHEY and SVGEGT. This CDR3 comprises 11 residues. Trimming removed 4 bases from V and 10 bases from J, with 8 bases in between. The CDR3 loop is CASSFDREQFF. The DNA of the CDR3 is TGTGCCAGCAGTTTCGATAGAGAGCAGTTCTTC.